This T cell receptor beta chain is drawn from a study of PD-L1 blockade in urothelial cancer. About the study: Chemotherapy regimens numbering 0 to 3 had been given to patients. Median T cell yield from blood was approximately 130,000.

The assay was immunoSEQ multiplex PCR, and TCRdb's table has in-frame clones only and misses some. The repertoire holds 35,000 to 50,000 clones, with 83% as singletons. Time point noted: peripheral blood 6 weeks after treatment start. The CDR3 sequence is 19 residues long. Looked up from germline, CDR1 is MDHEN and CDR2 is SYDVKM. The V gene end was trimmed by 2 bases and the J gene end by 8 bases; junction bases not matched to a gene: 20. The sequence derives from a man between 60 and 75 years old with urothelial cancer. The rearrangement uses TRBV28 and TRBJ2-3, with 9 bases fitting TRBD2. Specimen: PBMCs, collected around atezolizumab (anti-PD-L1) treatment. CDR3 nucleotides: TGTGCCAGCAGTTTAAGACTAGCGGTGGCCTCAGTGGGGCGGCCTACGCAGTATTTT. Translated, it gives CASSLRLAVASVGRPTQYF. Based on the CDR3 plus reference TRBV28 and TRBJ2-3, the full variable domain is DVKVTQSSRYLVKRTGEKVFLECVQDMDHENMFWYRQDPGLGLRLIYFSYDVKMKEKGDIPEGYSVSREKKERFSLILESASTNQTSMYLCASSLRLAVASVGRPTQYFGPGTRLTVL.